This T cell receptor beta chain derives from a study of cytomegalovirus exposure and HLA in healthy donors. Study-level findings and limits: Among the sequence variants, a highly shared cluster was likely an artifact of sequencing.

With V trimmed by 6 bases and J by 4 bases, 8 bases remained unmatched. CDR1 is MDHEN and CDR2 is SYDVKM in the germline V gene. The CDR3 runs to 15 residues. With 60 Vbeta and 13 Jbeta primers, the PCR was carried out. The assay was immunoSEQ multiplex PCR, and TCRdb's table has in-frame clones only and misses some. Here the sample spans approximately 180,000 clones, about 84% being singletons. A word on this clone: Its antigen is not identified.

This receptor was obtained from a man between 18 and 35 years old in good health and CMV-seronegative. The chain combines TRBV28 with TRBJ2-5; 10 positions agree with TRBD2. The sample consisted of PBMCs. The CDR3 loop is CASRLAGGLIETQYF. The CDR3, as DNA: TGTGCCAGCAGGTTAGCGGGAGGTCTTATAGAGACCCAGTACTTC.